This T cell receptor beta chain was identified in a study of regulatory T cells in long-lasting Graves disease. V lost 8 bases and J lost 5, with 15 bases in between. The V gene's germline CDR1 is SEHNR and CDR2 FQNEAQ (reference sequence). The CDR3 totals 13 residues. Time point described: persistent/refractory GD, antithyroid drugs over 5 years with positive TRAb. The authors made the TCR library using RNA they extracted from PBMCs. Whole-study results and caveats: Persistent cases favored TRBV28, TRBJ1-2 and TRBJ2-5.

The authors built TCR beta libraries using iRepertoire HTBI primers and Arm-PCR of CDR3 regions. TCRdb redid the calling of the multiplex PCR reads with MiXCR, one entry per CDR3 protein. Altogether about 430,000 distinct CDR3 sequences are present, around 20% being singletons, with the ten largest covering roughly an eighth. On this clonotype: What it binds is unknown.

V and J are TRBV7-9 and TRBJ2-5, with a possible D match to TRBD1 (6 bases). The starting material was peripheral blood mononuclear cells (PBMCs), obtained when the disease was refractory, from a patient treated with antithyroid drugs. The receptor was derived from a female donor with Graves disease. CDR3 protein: CASGRTGFETQYF. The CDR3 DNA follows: TGTGCCAGCGGCCGTACAGGGTTCGAGACCCAGTACTTC. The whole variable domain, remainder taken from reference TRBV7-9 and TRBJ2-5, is DTGVSQNPRHKITKRGQNVTFRCDPISEHNRLYWYRQTLGQGPEFLTYFQNEAQLEKSRLLSDRFSAERPKGSFSTLEIQRTEQGDSAMYLCASGRTGFETQYFGPGTRLLVL.